The present TCR beta chain was sequenced within a study of Ad26.COV2.S vaccination and SARS-CoV-2 variants. Treatment described: 19 received Ad26.COV2.S at low or high dose, single or two shots; several received placebo; per-sample allocation not given. On day 63 after the first injection, vaccine and placebo recipients gave samples. Method: immunoSEQ multiplex PCR; TCRdb's copy keeps in-frame clones and lacks some. Among around 300,000 clones listed, about 88% were seen once. CDR1 is LGHDT, CDR2 YNNKEL, per germline (reference sequence). The CDR3 runs 14 residues. With 5 bases removed from V and 3 bases from J, the gap between germline ends came to 13 bases.

Sequencing used peripheral blood, obtained in a trial of Ad26.COV2.S vaccine versus placebo. This TCR was recovered from a person aged 18-65 years who received the Ad26.COV2.S COVID-19 vaccine or a placebo. The rearrangement uses TRBV3-1 (or the pseudogene TRBV3-2) and TRBJ1-2; D ambiguous. CDR3 sequence reads: CASSTGPIHYGYTF. In DNA, the CDR3 is TGTGCCAGCAGCACGGGCCCCATACACTATGGCTACACCTTC.